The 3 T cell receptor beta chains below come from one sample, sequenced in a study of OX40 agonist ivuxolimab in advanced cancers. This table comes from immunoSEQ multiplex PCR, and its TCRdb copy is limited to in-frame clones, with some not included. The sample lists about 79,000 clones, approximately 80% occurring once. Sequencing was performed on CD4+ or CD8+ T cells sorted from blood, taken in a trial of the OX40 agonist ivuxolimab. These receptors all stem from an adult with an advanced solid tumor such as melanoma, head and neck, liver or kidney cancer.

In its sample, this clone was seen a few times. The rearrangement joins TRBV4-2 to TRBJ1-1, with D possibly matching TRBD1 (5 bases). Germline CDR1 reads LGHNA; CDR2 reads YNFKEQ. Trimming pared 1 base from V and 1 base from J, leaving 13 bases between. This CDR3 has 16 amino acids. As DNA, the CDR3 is TGTGCCAGCAGCCAAGTGCAGGGTAGGGGGAACACTGAAGCTTTCTTT. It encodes CASSQVQGRGNTEAFF.

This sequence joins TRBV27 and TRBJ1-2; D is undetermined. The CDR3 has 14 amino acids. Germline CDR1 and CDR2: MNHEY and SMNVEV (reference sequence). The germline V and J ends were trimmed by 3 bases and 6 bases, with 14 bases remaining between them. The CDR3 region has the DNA TGTGCCAGCAGTTTCGGAAATCGAGGAAATGGCTACACCTTC. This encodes CASSFGNRGNGYTF.

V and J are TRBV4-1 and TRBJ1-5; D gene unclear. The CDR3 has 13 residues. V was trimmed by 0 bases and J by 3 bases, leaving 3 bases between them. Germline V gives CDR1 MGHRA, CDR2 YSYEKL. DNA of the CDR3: TGCGCCAGCAGCCAAGAGTTCAATCAGCCCCAGCATTTT. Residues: CASSQEFNQPQHF.